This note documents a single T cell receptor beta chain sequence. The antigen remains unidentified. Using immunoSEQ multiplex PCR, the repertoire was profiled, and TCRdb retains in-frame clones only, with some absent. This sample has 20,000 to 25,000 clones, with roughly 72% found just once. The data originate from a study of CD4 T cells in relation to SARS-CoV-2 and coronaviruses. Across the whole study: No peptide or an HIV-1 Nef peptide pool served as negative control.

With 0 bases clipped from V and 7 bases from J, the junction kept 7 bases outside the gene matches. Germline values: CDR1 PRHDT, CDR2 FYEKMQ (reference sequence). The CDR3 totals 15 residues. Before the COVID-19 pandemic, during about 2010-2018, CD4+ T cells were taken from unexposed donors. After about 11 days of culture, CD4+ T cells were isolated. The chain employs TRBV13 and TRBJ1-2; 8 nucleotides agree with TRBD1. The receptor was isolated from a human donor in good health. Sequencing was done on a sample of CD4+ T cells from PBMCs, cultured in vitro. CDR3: CASSLGLGQGAGYTF. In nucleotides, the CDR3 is TGTGCCAGCAGCTTAGGCCTAGGGCAGGGGGCTGGCTACACCTTC.